What follows is one T cell receptor beta chain and its context. Its antigen is not known. The CDR3 consists of 13 residues. The germline CDR1 and CDR2 sequences are WNHNN and SYGVQD (reference sequence). V dropped 4 bases and J dropped 8; count of bases not matched to a gene: 6. The data stem from a study of cytomegalovirus exposure and HLA in healthy donors. Findings and limits, study-wide: The authors enumerated roughly 180 TCR beta chains as linked to cytomegalovirus. The authors assumed roughly uniform sequencing depth across donors for presence/absence analyses.

This PCR relied on a set of 60 Vbeta primers and 13 Jbeta primers. The repertoire was sequenced with immunoSEQ multiplex PCR; TCRdb's copy has only in-frame clones and lacks some. Of about 200,000 clones in the sample, roughly 86% are singletons; the top ten hold roughly 3.6%. The receptor was derived from a man aged 35-49 years in good health and CMV-seropositive. Sequenced: PBMCs. V is TRBV10-1 and J is TRBJ2-3; TRBD1 matches 7 bases. The CDR3 reads CASSATGVGTQYF. Written as DNA, the CDR3 is TGCGCCAGCAGTGCCACAGGGGTCGGTACGCAGTATTTT.